This T cell receptor beta chain was identified in a study of blood T cells in healthy people across ages. V was pared by 8 bases and J by 0 bases, with 14 bases between. The CDR3 totals 14 residues. CDR1 and CDR2 (germline): DFQATT, SNEGSKA (reference sequence). Sample-barcoded 5' priming and a J-beta primer mix drove a second PCR of about 6 to 12 cycles. MiXCR, run by TCRdb on the 5' RACE reads, gives a single entry per CDR3 protein. The table has about 1.8 million distinct CDR3 sequences, about 49% seen once. The sample consisted of blood. The chain carries TRBV20-1 and TRBJ2-4; no clear D. This TCR was sampled from a woman in her thirties or forties in good health. The CDR3 DNA follows: TGCAGTCTTCAAGAAATACTAGCCAAAAACATTCAGTACTTC. Its protein product is CSLQEILAKNIQYF.